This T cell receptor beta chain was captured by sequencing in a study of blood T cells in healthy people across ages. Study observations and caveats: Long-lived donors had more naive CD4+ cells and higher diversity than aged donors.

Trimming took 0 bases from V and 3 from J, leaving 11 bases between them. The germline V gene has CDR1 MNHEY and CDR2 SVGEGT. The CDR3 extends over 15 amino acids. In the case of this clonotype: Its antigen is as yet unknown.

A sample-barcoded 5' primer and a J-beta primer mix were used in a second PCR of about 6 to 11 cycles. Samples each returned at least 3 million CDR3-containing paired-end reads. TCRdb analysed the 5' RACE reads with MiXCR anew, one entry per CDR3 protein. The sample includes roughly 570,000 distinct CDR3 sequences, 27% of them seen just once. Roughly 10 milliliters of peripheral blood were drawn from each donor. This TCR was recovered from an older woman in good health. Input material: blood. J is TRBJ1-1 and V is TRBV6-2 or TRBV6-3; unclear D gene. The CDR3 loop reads CASSYSFPGDTEAFF. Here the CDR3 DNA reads TGTGCCAGCAGTTACTCGTTTCCAGGAGACACTGAAGCTTTCTTT.